This TCR beta chain was obtained from a study of shared clonotypes between healthy human individuals. Germline assignment: CDR1 LNHDA and CDR2 SQIVND (reference sequence). J was trimmed by 4 bases and V by 5 bases; bases with no gene match: 8. The CDR3 length is 15 residues. In this sample, this clone turned up many times. Additional DNA sequences in this sample encode the identical CDR3. The authors loaded around 190 ng DNA, around 32,000 T cell genomes, into sorted-subset replicate PCRs. Generated by immunoSEQ multiplex PCR, the TCRdb table keeps only in-frame clones and is missing some. In the table there are some 660,000 clones, around 73% of which are singletons.

Material: memory CD4+ T cells sorted from blood. Documented subset: CD45RA-negative fraction. The V call is TRBV19, the J call TRBJ1-5; TRBD1 matches 7 bases. The TCR comes from a woman in her twenties or thirties in good health. The CDR3 protein is CASSPGTALNQPQHF. DNA for the CDR3: TGTGCCAGTAGTCCCGGGACAGCTCTAAATCAGCCCCAGCATTTT.